This T cell receptor (beta chain) was observed in a study of T cells in Graves' hyperthyroidism and ophthalmopathy. At the level of the study: Peripheral blood was obtained at initial diagnosis, preceding any treatment.

Amplified regions were TCR beta CDR3 sequences from RNA transcripts. The study used the HTBI primer set for a first-round RT-PCR of the TCR CDR3. TCRdb recomputed calls from the multiplex PCR reads with MiXCR, one row per CDR3 protein. The sample records about 290,000 distinct CDR3 sequences, 12% to 15% being singletons. As for this clonotype: Its antigen is not identified.

The CDR3 covers 16 residues. The J segment lost 5 bases and the V segment lost 2 bases, leaving 8 bases of the junction unmatched. Per germline, CDR1 SGHTA and CDR2 FQGNSA. Study-wide results and limits: Most thyroid clonotypes with frequency above 0.001 were detected in blood. Ophthalmopathy was predicted by the model a median of around 5.9 months ahead of onset.

The source of this sequence is a woman aged 45-65 years with Graves' hyperthyroidism that later progressed to Graves' ophthalmopathy. Sequenced material: blood. V gene TRBV7-2 combines with J gene TRBJ2-1; 8 bases fit TRBD2. The CDR3 reads CASSLNSGGPHNEQFF. CDR3 sequence (DNA): TGTGCCAGCAGCTTAAATTCGGGAGGGCCGCACAATGAGCAGTTCTTC.